Shown below are 9 T cell receptor beta chains from a single sample sequenced in a study of long-term antiretroviral therapy in people with HIV (dated by TCRdb to about 2022). Sequencing of the TRB variable region was done with the immunoSEQ hsTCRB v3.0 assay at survey level resolution. The source is immuneACCESS, and TCRdb retained only in-frame sequences with V and J called. Part of the clones is not carried over; for the studies checked, unresolved V genes explain less than half of this, and the remainder is unexplained. The sample table holds roughly 19,000 clones, of which around four fifths were seen once. Together, the top ten hold approximately 10% of the sample. The sequenced sample was unsorted PBMCs, obtained 1.2 years after starting antiretroviral therapy. The receptors derive from a woman between 40 and 50 years old with HIV.

The chain uses TRBV7-9 and TRBJ2-2, with D maybe TRBD2 (6 bases). The CDR3 is made up of 17 amino acids. CDR1 is SEHNR and CDR2 is FQNEAQ in the germline V gene (reference sequence). The V end was cut by 5 bases, the J end by 1 base, with 17 bases between. The CDR3 DNA reads TGTGCCAGCAGCCCCCCCCGGTCTAGCGAGAACACCGGGGAGCTGTTTTTT. It yields the protein CASSPPRSSENTGELFF.

The sample holds a few counts of this clone. This CDR3 is CASSQQQGWIEAFF. For the CDR3, the DNA is TGCGCCAGCAGCCAACAACAGGGTTGGATTGAAGCTTTCTTT. The chain uses TRBV4-1 and TRBJ1-1; D is possibly TRBD1 (6 bases). The V gene lost 2 bases and the J gene lost 7 bases, with 14 bases spanning the gap. CDR1 is MGHRA and CDR2 is YSYEKL in the germline V gene. The CDR3 contains 14 residues.

The chain recombines TRBV5-3 with TRBJ2-1; the D gene could be TRBD1 or TRBD2 (5 bases each). TRBV5-3 counts as an open reading frame of uncertain function. V was clipped by 2 bases and J by 0 bases, with 9 bases between them. CDR3 length equals 15 residues. CDR3 in DNA: TGTGCCAGAAGCTTCACGGGGCCCTCCTACAATGAGCAGTTCTTC. It is translated as CARSFTGPSYNEQFF.

The chain carries TRBV27 and TRBJ2-2; 9 nucleotides match TRBD2. This CDR3 contains 16 residues. Germline V gene sequence: CDR1 MNHEY, CDR2 SMNVEV (reference sequence). V trimming: 5 bases; J trimming: 6 bases; junction bases outside the gene matches: 10. The CDR3 is CASSPQAGGPAGELFF. In DNA, the CDR3 is TGTGCCAGCAGTCCCCAAGCGGGAGGACCCGCCGGGGAGCTGTTTTTT.

The chain carries TRBV5-1 and TRBJ2-3; 7 bases align to TRBD1. In germline, CDR1 is SGHRS, CDR2 YFSETQ. The CDR3 has 15 amino acids. The V gene end was trimmed by 4 bases and the J gene end by 7 bases; junction bases not matched to a gene: 12. In nucleotides, the CDR3 is TGCGCCAGCAGCCCGACGGGACAGCCTACCTATACGCAGTATTTT. This translates into CASSPTGQPTYTQYF.

This clone appeared a few times. This sequence joins TRBV29-1 and TRBJ2-2; D is possibly TRBD1 (5 bases). CDR1 and CDR2 from the germline V gene are SQVTM and ANQGSEA. This CDR3 is 14 amino acids long. The germline V and J ends were trimmed by 6 bases and 3 bases, with 14 bases remaining between them. CDR3 loop: CSVRTSMDTGELFF. Here the CDR3 DNA reads TGCAGCGTCCGGACATCGATGGACACCGGGGAGCTGTTTTTT.

The rearrangement links TRBV5-4 to TRBJ1-6; D is perhaps TRBD1 (5 bases). Trimming removed 0 bases at V and 9 bases at J, with 16 bases between. CDR1 and CDR2 (germline): SGHNT, YYREEE (reference sequence). This CDR3 is 16 amino acids long. CDR3: CASSLVRGDPLSPLHF. In DNA, the CDR3 is TGTGCCAGCAGCTTGGTGCGGGGGGACCCTCTTTCACCCCTCCACTTT.

The chain links TRBV2 to TRBJ2-7, with 7 bases lining up with TRBD2. The CDR3 spans 16 residues. Germline CDR1 reads SNHLY; CDR2 reads FYNNEI. V was pared by 0 bases and J by 5 bases, with 10 bases of the junction left unmatched. CDR3 bases: TGTGCCAGCAGTGAAGCCCTAGCGGAGGGACTGAACGAGCAGTACTTC. The encoded protein is CASSEALAEGLNEQYF.

In its sample, this clone was seen once. The chain joins TRBV7-9 to TRBJ2-6; D uncertain. CDR1 is SEHNR and CDR2 is FQNEAQ in the germline V gene (reference sequence). CDR3 length: 15 amino acids. Trimming left V 0 bases short and J 0 bases short, with 3 bases between. The CDR3 sequence is CASSLASSGANVLTF. DNA of the CDR3: TGTGCCAGCAGCTTAGCCAGCTCTGGGGCCAACGTCCTGACTTTC.